One sample yielded the 21 T cell receptor beta chains listed below, sequenced in a study of shared clonotypes between healthy human individuals. CD45RO-negative, CCR7-selected cells formed the naive CD8 fraction, which excluded terminally differentiated effector memory CD45RA+ cells. The table came from immunoSEQ multiplex PCR; TCRdb's copy has only in-frame clones and leaves some out. The sample has millions of clones; roughly 94% are singletons. Material: naive CD8+ T cells sorted from blood. These receptors were taken from a man in his late teens or twenties in good health.

This clone was recorded once. This chain joins TRBV2 and TRBJ2-3; 9 positions agree with TRBD2. The CDR3 consists of 14 residues. With 9 bases clipped from V and 2 bases from J, the junction kept 6 bases outside the gene matches. In germline, CDR1 is SNHLY, CDR2 FYNNEI. The CDR3 loop reads CARSSGTTTDTQYF. In nucleotides, the CDR3 is TGTGCCAGGTCTAGCGGGACGACCACAGATACGCAGTATTTT.

This clone has only one observation. This chain connects TRBV4-3 to TRBJ2-3, with 8 nucleotides matching TRBD2. The V gene end was trimmed by 0 bases and the J gene end by 2 bases; junction bases not matched to a gene: 7. Germline V gives CDR1 LGHNA, CDR2 YSLEER. This CDR3 comprises 17 residues. The DNA of the CDR3 is TGCGCCAGCAGCCAAGATTTACTAGCGGAGTACACAGATACGCAGTATTTT. Encoded protein: CASSQDLLAEYTDTQYF.

About this clone: The sample has other DNA sequences that encode this CDR3 too. J is TRBJ2-5 and V is TRBV28, with a possible D match to TRBD2 (5 bases). CDR3 length: 13 residues. CDR1 is MDHEN and CDR2 is SYDVKM in the germline V gene. Trimming took 5 bases from V and 3 from J, leaving 10 bases between them. The CDR3 DNA follows: TGTGCCAGCAGTCCGGGGTTAAAAGAGACCCAGTACTTC. Amino acid sequence: CASSPGLKETQYF.

This sequence joins TRBV4-3 and TRBJ2-7; TRBD1 is a possible D gene (5 bases). V was pared by 4 bases and J by 3 bases, with 13 bases between. The germline CDR1 and CDR2 sequences are LGHNA and YSLEER. The CDR3 is 14 residues long. This CDR3 reads CASSPARGGYEQYF. The CDR3 bases are TGCGCCAGCAGCCCGGCAAGGGGTGGCTACGAGCAGTACTTC.

On this clone itself: Distinct nucleotide sequences in the sample also encode this CDR3. The chain recombines TRBV5-4 with TRBJ2-7, with a tentative D call TRBD1 (6 bases). In germline, CDR1 is SGHNT, CDR2 YYREEE (reference sequence). Trimming left V 0 bases short and J 4 bases short, with 11 bases between. CDR3 length: 14 residues. The CDR3 sequence is CASSLGTATYEQYF. CDR3 coding DNA: TGTGCCAGCAGCTTGGGGACAGCGACTTACGAGCAGTACTTC.

DNA of the CDR3: TGTGCCAGCAGTTTTGAATTGGCGGCGACAGAGACCCAGTACTTC. It is translated as CASSFELAATETQYF. The chain links TRBV27 to TRBJ2-5; D not resolved. The CDR3 spans 15 residues. Germline lookup yields CDR1 MNHEY and CDR2 SMNVEV (reference sequence). V shed 3 bases and J shed 4 bases, with 15 bases lying between them.

CDR3 protein: CACSQGASKYGYTF. The CDR3 nucleotides are TGTGCCTGTAGTCAGGGGGCGAGCAAGTATGGCTACACCTTC. This chain connects TRBV30 to TRBJ1-2; TRBD1 agrees at 8 bases. CDR3 length: 14 residues. Germline V gene lookup returns CDR1 GTSNPN and CDR2 SVGIG (reference sequence). The trim removed 6 bases at V and 5 bases at J, leaving 11 bases unmatched.

V is TRBV6-5 and J is TRBJ2-2; possibly TRBD2 for D (7 bases). CDR3 length equals 14 residues. Germline assignment: CDR1 MNHEY and CDR2 SVGAGI. Between the trimmed V and J ends, which lost 3 bases and 7 bases, there was a span of 12 bases. The CDR3 DNA reads TGTGCCAGCAGTTATGGGGGGGGCTTCGGGGAGCTGTTTTTT. It encodes CASSYGGGFGELFF.

This chain uses TRBV27 with TRBJ1-5, with TRBD1 as a possible D gene (5 bases). V lost 4 bases to trimming and J lost 7 bases, with 14 bases between them. CDR3 length equals 14 residues. Germline assignment: CDR1 MNHEY and CDR2 SMNVEV (reference sequence). CDR3 protein: CASSSRGEEQPQHF. DNA of the CDR3: TGTGCCAGCAGTTCCCGGGGGGAAGAACAGCCCCAGCATTTT.

The chain is built from TRBV25-1 and TRBJ1-1, with a weak D call TRBD1 (6 bases). The CDR3 is made up of 15 amino acids. V was shortened by 7 bases and J by 5 bases, with 20 bases between the two germline ends. Germline CDR1 is MGHDK and CDR2 is SYGVNS. CDR3 in amino acids: CASKEKGTLGTEAFF. CDR3 nucleotide sequence: TGTGCCAGCAAAGAGAAGGGGACATTGGGGACTGAAGCTTTCTTT.

The count of this clone is one. The chain couples TRBV7-8 to TRBJ2-3, with 10 bases lining up with TRBD2. The CDR3 sequence is 16 residues long. Per the germline V gene, CDR1 is SGHVS and CDR2 is FQNEAQ. Germline trimming cut 5 bases from V and 4 bases from J; bases unmatched to any gene: 9. The DNA for the CDR3 is TGTGCCAGCAGCATTTTAGAGCGGGAGGGCCCAGATACGCAGTATTTT. Translated: CASSILEREGPDTQYF. Together with reference TRBV7-8 and TRBJ2-3, the CDR3 gives the full variable domain: GAGVSQSPRYKVAKRGQDVALRCDPISGHVSLFWYQQALGQGPEFLTYFQNEAQLDKSGLPSDRFFAERPEGSVSTLKIQRTQQEDSAVYLCASSILEREGPDTQYFGPGTRLTVL.

V and J are TRBV6-1 and TRBJ1-1; 9 nucleotides match TRBD1. Germline V gene data show CDR1 as MNHNS and CDR2 as SASEGT. This CDR3 is 14 amino acids long. V lost 3 bases and J lost 5; bases outside the gene matches: 4. This CDR3 reads CASSDLGTGTEAFF. The CDR3 DNA reads as TGTGCCAGCAGTGATCTCGGGACAGGGACTGAAGCTTTCTTT.

This chain links TRBV5-6 with TRBJ1-5; D is unresolved. V was pared by 0 bases and J by 3 bases, with 7 bases between. Germline loops: CDR1 SGHDT, CDR2 YYEEEE. The CDR3 has 14 amino acids. This chain's CDR3 is CASSLGANNQPQHF. Here the CDR3 DNA reads TGTGCCAGCAGCTTGGGGGCGAACAATCAGCCCCAGCATTTT.

This chain joins TRBV30 and TRBJ2-3, with 9 bases identical to TRBD2. CDR1 is GTSNPN, CDR2 SVGIG, per germline (reference sequence). V was pared by 8 bases and J by 3 bases, with 12 bases of the junction left unmatched. The CDR3 extends over 15 amino acids. This chain's CDR3 is CAGTRAGGRTDTQYF. The CDR3 DNA is TGTGCCGGAACGAGGGCGGGGGGGAGGACAGATACGCAGTATTTT. The variable domain in full, with the rest retrieved from reference TRBV30 and TRBJ2-3, is SQTIHQWPATLVQPVGSPLSLECTVEGTSNPNLYWYRQAAGRGLQLLFYSVGIGQISSEVPQNLSASRPQDRQFILSSKKLLLSDSGFYLCAGTRAGGRTDTQYFGPGTRLTVL.

The chain uses TRBV9 and TRBJ1-6; 7 bases agree with TRBD1. The germline gives CDR1 SGDLS, CDR2 YYNGEE. This CDR3 contains 16 residues. Trimming took 3 bases from V and 6 from J; bases not matched to a gene: 9. This CDR3 reads CASSASLRDSNSPLHF. CDR3 bases: TGTGCCAGCAGCGCTTCTTTACGGGACAGTAATTCACCCCTCCACTTT. The full variable domain, completed using reference TRBV9 and TRBJ1-6, is DSGVTQTPKHLITATGQRVTLRCSPRSGDLSVYWYQQSLDQGLQFLIQYYNGEERAKGNILERFSAQQFPDLHSELNLSSLELGDSALYFCASSASLRDSNSPLHFGNGTRLTVT.

V is TRBV4-3 and J is TRBJ2-1, with a possible D match to TRBD1 (5 bases). CDR3 size: 14 residues. V was cut by 5 bases and J by 3 bases, with 11 bases left in between. Germline V gives CDR1 LGHNA, CDR2 YSLEER. For the CDR3, the DNA is TGCGCCAGCAGCAGGGGTACTGGCTACAATGAGCAGTTCTTC. Protein: CASSRGTGYNEQFF.

The V gene is TRBV7-9, the J gene TRBJ1-3; D call uncertain. Trimming stripped 3 bases from V and 3 bases from J, with 9 bases between. Per the germline V gene, CDR1 is SEHNR and CDR2 is FQNEAQ (reference sequence). The CDR3 sequence is 14 residues long. The CDR3 DNA is TGTGCCAGCAGCTTGGCCCAAGATGGAAACACCATATATTTT. Amino acids: CASSLAQDGNTIYF.

V and J are TRBV4-1 and TRBJ2-1; no reliable D call. The CDR3 contains 14 residues. The V end lost 0 bases, the J end lost 9 bases, and 12 bases lay between the germline ends. Germline CDR1 reads MGHRA; CDR2 reads YSYEKL. The CDR3 sequence: CASSQDPIMGEQFF. The CDR3 DNA follows: TGCGCCAGCAGCCAAGATCCTATTATGGGTGAGCAGTTCTTC.

The gene calls are TRBV2 and TRBJ1-1, with D perhaps matching TRBD1 (6 bases). This CDR3 is 16 amino acids long. The germline V gene has CDR1 SNHLY and CDR2 FYNNEI. V gave up 0 bases and J gave up 2 bases, with 13 bases separating them. The CDR3 reads CASSEALHRVNTEAFF. Written as DNA, the CDR3 is TGTGCCAGCAGTGAAGCGCTTCACAGGGTCAACACTGAAGCTTTCTTT. Full variable domain (outside the CDR3, taken from reference TRBV2 and TRBJ1-1): EPEVTQTPSHQVTQMGQEVILRCVPISNHLYFYWYRQILGQKVEFLVSFYNNEISEKSEIFDDQFSVERPDGSNFTLKIRSTKLEDSAMYFCASSEALHRVNTEAFFGQGTRLTVV.

The CDR3 DNA reads TGTGCCAGCAGCTGGGTTGGGGCAACTAATGAAAAACTGTTTTTT. Translated, it gives CASSWVGATNEKLFF. The chain is built from TRBV7-9 and TRBJ1-4; no clear D gene. Germline assignment: CDR1 SEHNR and CDR2 FQNEAQ (reference sequence). Trimming stripped 4 bases from V and 0 bases from J, with 9 bases between. This CDR3 has 15 residues.

This rearrangement joins TRBV19 to TRBJ2-7; TRBD1 matches 11 bases. CDR3 length: 13 amino acids. Trimming at V came to 6 bases and at J to 5 bases, leaving 3 bases not matched to a gene. Germline CDR1 reads LNHDA; CDR2 reads SQIVND (reference sequence). The CDR3 is CASSGTGGNEQYF. CDR3 bases: TGTGCCAGTAGCGGGACAGGGGGTAACGAGCAGTACTTC.